This entry lists 2 T cell receptor beta chains sequenced from one sample in a study of blood T cells in healthy people across ages. It was with a sample-barcoded 5' primer and a J-beta primer mix that a second PCR of about 6 to 12 cycles was run. TCRdb analysed the 5' RACE reads with MiXCR anew, one entry per CDR3 protein. The sample has nearly 800,000 distinct CDR3 sequences, around three fifths seen once. Source material: blood. These receptor sequences come from a man in his forties in good health.

The rearrangement joins TRBV7-3 to TRBJ2-7; D unresolved. The CDR3 covers 18 residues. Germline V lookup: CDR1 SGHTA, CDR2 FQGTGA. Trimming removed 2 bases from V and 7 bases from J, with 27 bases in between. This CDR3 is CASSLSPGDAPSYNEQYF. The CDR3 nucleotides are TGTGCCAGCAGCTTATCCCCAGGAGACGCCCCCTCCTACAATGAGCAGTACTTC. The full variable domain, with the rest looked up from reference TRBV7-3 and TRBJ2-7, is GAGVSQTPSNKVTEKGKYVELRCDPISGHTALYWYRQSLGQGPEFLIYFQGTGAADDSGLPNDRFFAVRPEGSVSTLKIQRTERGDSAVYLCASSLSPGDAPSYNEQYFGPGTRLTVT.

The chain uses TRBV18 and TRBJ2-4, with TRBD1 matching over 7 bases. Judging by the DNA end, TRBJ2-5 fits better; the J call may be wrong. CDR1 KGHSH and CDR2 LQKENI come from the germline V gene. The CDR3 is 15 residues long. This CDR3 reads CASSPGTDRRETQYF. The CDR3 DNA sequence: TGTGCCAGCTCACCAGGAACGGACAGGCGAGAGACCCAGTACTTC.